Detailed here is one TCR beta chain. The antigen it recognizes is unknown. It has no much larger one-base neighbor in the sample; base qualities were not kept. In total, 666 healthy bone marrow donors made up the cohort. Cohort members were all nominally healthy when sampled, although unrecorded immune exposures were likely present. The donor was CMV seropositive and belonged to the group of 270 or so seropositive cohort members. Every donor gave a peripheral blood sample, and the peripheral blood mononuclear cells from that sample were used for TCR beta sequencing. Genomic DNA extraction from the blood cell samples was performed with the Qiagen DNeasy Blood Extraction Kit. This entry belongs to a study of cytomegalovirus exposure and HLA in healthy donors (dated by TCRdb to the late 2010s). With regard to the full study: In an earlier analysis of about 560 of the donors, 276 Gb of sequence data and 100 million or so unique TCR beta sequences from about 179 million T cells were reported. A separate validation cohort of 100 to 150 different subjects was used in addition to the roughly 640-subject first cohort. About 300 gigabases of sequencing data and 80 million or so unique TCR sequences were included in an early release covering around 600 HLA-typed donors. In a later genetic analysis, genome-wide SNP genotypes for about 55% of the roughly 670 donors were used, and that subset was treated as a discovery cohort. Alongside the repertoire data, information on donor age, sex, ethnicity and CMV serostatus was compiled. In a later analysis, previously published TCR beta repertoires from 666 donors were re-analyzed and high-resolution HLA genotyping was added so that TCR occurrence patterns could be studied. To predict cytomegalovirus infection status, the study brought together high-throughput TCR immunosequencing, statistical association of individual TCRs with disease status, and machine learning. Rather than drawing on any new phenotypic data, the later analysis identified candidate immune exposures from TCR beta sequences and the way those sequences occurred across donors. Typing coverage differed by locus: A, B, C, DRB1 and DQB1 were typed in roughly 620-630 donors, DQA1 in 500 to 550, DPA1 in approximately 600, and DPB1 in 472. HLA typing included class I and class II loci at four-digit resolution. An earlier analysis of 587 of the donors used high-throughput TCR beta sequencing to judge whether each TCR beta V gene segment behaved as functional or pseudogenic. The aim of the study was to test whether cataloging public T cell receptors could identify signatures of past pathogen exposure. The genetic ancestry cluster associated with self-reported Caucasian donors included 81% of the 350 to 500 genotyped donors. Every repertoire in the discovery cohort had been generated on one and the same sequencing platform. The study used immunosequencing to profile the T cell repertoires of 666 subjects and linked those repertoires to cytomegalovirus serostatus. Because of strong linkage in the cohort, roughly five DR-DQ haplotypes were treated as single units for association and clustering. Across under 500 genotyped donors of the cohort, an average of approximately 200,000 unique TCR beta nucleotide sequences per donor were sequenced, and approximately 19% of those sequences were non-productive.

V and J are truncated by 3 bases and 0 bases respectively, leaving an intervening sequence of 11 bases. Including the terminal cysteine and phenylalanine, the CDR3 comprises 15 residues. Only the CDR3 DNA stays, 45 bases, in frame from base 1. For CDR1 and CDR2, the germline V gene lists MRHNA and SNTAGT. The paper's findings and limits, for the study overall: Sequencing depth was assumed to be roughly uniform across donors in the presence/absence analyses, though that assumption may not hold. In an earlier analysis of several hundred of the donors, most TCR beta V segments were observed in productive rearrangements about 90% or about 30% of the time, broadly matching IMGT annotations. Across donors, most TCR sequences were observed very rarely, whereas some public TCRs were present in many individuals. A further reported finding was that TCR beta sequences accurately predicted the HLA-A and HLA-B alleles for most subjects in the first cohort. In vitro tests confirmed that a few of the cytomegalovirus-associated TCR beta chains recognize cytomegalovirus antigens. At a false discovery rate of 0.05, a later analysis linked some 18,000 TCR beta sequences to specific HLA alleles. In this cohort, only TCR beta chains were sequenced, and detectable features were limited by the absence of alpha or paired-chain data. A later genetic analysis reported fewer N-insertions in productive TCRs among donors in an Asian-associated ancestry cluster than the roughly 700-donor mean. HLA typing was unavailable for some donors at each locus, so association tests used only the typed subset. A later analysis reported that several top co-occurrence clusters appeared linked to parvovirus B19, influenza, CMV and Epstein-Barr virus. A cluster of highly shared sequence variants was judged likely to represent a technical artifact of the sequencing pipeline. The authors suggested that the approach could potentially be extended to other disease states and immunological phenotypes. Some IMGT-functional V segments, including TRBV6-2 and TRBV6-3, could not be distinguished by the 87-base-pair reads and were therefore excluded. The study gave a list of under 200 TCR beta chains associated with cytomegalovirus. Strong co-occurrence of HLA alleles, especially DR and DQ, made assigning TCR associations to individual alleles difficult. Because counts were too low, more than 15 rarely observed V segments, including chromosome 9 orphons, were excluded from the earlier analysis of roughly 580 of the donors. Linkage disequilibrium might explain the correlated functional status among segregating V segments, but an unknown experimental factor could not be ruled out. For the cohort, immune exposure information was limited to CMV serostatus. A later analysis found that TCR association rates varied across HLA loci, with DRB1 alleles showing the most associated TCRs and HLA-C alleles the fewest. In a later analysis, HLA-associated TCR beta chains were found to be more clonally expanded and to have lower generation probabilities than equally common non-associated chains. A later genetic analysis associated a missense DCLRE1C variant with V-gene and J-gene trimming of TCR beta chains, and an independent cohort replicated the association. In a later analysis, most CMV-associated TCR beta chains were found to appear HLA-restricted, with HLA associations seemingly driven largely by CMV exposure. Cytomegalovirus status was reported to be diagnosed by the classifier with high specificity and sensitivity in both the original and validation cohorts.

Receptor amplification or capture employed the immunoSEQ multiplex PCR assay. The multiplex PCR relied on a mix of 60 forward primers for TCR Vbeta segments and 13 reverse primers for TCR Jbeta segments. The CDR3 region of rearranged TCR beta genes was amplified from genomic DNA with a multiplex PCR assay. On the Illumina HiSeq System, the amplified TCR beta libraries were sequenced as 87-base-pair reads. In the paper's pipeline: A later analysis counted around 72 million unique TCR beta chains across the 690 or so repertoires, and around 9.9 million of these chains were shared by at least two donors. To remove PCR and sequencing errors, raw reads were error-corrected and collapsed into unique sequences using a nearest-neighbor algorithm that merged closely related sequences. CDR3 sequences were aligned to IMGT reference sequences to assign V, D and J gene segments. For a sequence to be retained, at least a six-nucleotide match to both a V gene segment and a J gene segment was required. A rearrangement counted as productive if the CDR3 had no stop codons and remained in frame with V and J, and every other rearrangement counted as non-productive. Following IMGT convention, CDR3 was defined as the stretch from the second conserved V-encoded cysteine to the conserved J-encoded phenylalanine. The earlier analysis of about 640 of the donors excluded any sequence lacking an unambiguous match to a single V gene segment. In an earlier analysis of some 590 of the donors, a V segment was called functional when productive rearrangements were above 56.7%, and segregating when the standard deviation between donors exceeded 5%. A statistical classification framework was developed to diagnose cytomegalovirus status using the catalog of TCR beta chain sequences. V and J gene assignment, in a later analysis, came from comparing TCR nucleotide sequences with IMGT/GENE-DB human TR gene sequences. A later analysis assigned CDR3 sequences and most-parsimonious VDJ recombination scenarios with the TCRdist pipeline. In a later analysis, each TCR beta chain was defined by its CDR3 amino acid sequence together with its V-gene family, and reads lacking a unique V-gene family were excluded. To address suspected cross-contamination and a sequencing artifact, a later analysis removed around 600 highly shared, low-generation-probability nucleotide sequences. In a later analysis, a clonal expansion index for each public chain was calculated from normalized within-repertoire ranks of inferred template counts. In a later analysis, generation probabilities were computed with a VDJ recombination model fitted to out-of-frame rearrangements, and the resulting probabilities were checked against IGoR. In a later analysis, TCR-TCR, TCR-HLA and TCR-CMV co-occurrence was scored with hypergeometric tests, and a repertoire-size bias correction was applied to TCR pairs. In a later analysis, false discovery rates were estimated by permuting HLA or CMV assignments 20 times. In a later analysis, co-occurring TCRs were grouped with DBSCAN, and TCRdist sequence similarity was added when clustering was performed within HLA-allele-positive subsets. Co-occurrence clustering excluded repertoires with fewer than 30,000 or more than 120,000 public chains, plus five with anomalous nucleotide sharing. Entries here come from immuneACCESS through TCRdb and include only in-frame sequences with V and J called. Some clones fail to appear in such tables; in the studies checked, an unresolved V gene covers under half of the shortfall, and the cause of the remainder is unknown. Clonal size and the V and J genes are those of that table, whereas D and trimming came from the DNA. Counted in this sample were 150,000 or so clones; over 65% of them appeared once. 6% to 7.5% of the sample is in the top ten clones.

Sequenced input: PBMCs. This clonotype originated in a man in his forties in good health and CMV-seropositive. The rearrangement joined TRBV6-4 to TRBJ1-2; D gene: possibly TRBD1, on 5 matching bases. The encoded CDR3 is CASSETALSNYGYTF. The DNA sequence is as follows: TGTGCCAGCAGTGAGACAGCCCTTTCTAACTATGGCTACACCTTC.